This entry describes one T cell receptor beta chain. The antigen remains undetermined. This entry is derived from a study of early T cells in non-severe SARS-CoV-2 infection. Study context: Sequencing of unsorted whole blood was done on bulk RNA, leaving chains unpaired.

V was shortened by 0 bases and J by 2 bases, with 8 bases between the two germline ends. The germline V gene encodes CDR1 SGDLS and CDR2 YYNGEE. CDR3 length: 14 amino acids. The study's findings and limits: Clonotype matching in VDJdb favored anti-spike CD8 responses and did not capture private and CD4 specificities.

Unique molecular identifiers were added to individual cDNA molecules. TCRdb itself ran the 5' RACE reads through MiXCR, one entry per CDR3 protein. The sample holds about 79,000 distinct CDR3 sequences, 11% seen once. The sequence derives from an adult who was a healthcare worker with PCR-confirmed SARS-CoV-2 infection or an uninfected control (not recorded which). Sequenced: whole blood. The V call is TRBV9, the J call TRBJ1-1, with D possibly being TRBD1 (5 bases). The CDR3, as DNA: TGTGCCAGCAGCGTAGTAACAGGAAACACTGAAGCTTTCTTT. This translates into CASSVVTGNTEAFF.